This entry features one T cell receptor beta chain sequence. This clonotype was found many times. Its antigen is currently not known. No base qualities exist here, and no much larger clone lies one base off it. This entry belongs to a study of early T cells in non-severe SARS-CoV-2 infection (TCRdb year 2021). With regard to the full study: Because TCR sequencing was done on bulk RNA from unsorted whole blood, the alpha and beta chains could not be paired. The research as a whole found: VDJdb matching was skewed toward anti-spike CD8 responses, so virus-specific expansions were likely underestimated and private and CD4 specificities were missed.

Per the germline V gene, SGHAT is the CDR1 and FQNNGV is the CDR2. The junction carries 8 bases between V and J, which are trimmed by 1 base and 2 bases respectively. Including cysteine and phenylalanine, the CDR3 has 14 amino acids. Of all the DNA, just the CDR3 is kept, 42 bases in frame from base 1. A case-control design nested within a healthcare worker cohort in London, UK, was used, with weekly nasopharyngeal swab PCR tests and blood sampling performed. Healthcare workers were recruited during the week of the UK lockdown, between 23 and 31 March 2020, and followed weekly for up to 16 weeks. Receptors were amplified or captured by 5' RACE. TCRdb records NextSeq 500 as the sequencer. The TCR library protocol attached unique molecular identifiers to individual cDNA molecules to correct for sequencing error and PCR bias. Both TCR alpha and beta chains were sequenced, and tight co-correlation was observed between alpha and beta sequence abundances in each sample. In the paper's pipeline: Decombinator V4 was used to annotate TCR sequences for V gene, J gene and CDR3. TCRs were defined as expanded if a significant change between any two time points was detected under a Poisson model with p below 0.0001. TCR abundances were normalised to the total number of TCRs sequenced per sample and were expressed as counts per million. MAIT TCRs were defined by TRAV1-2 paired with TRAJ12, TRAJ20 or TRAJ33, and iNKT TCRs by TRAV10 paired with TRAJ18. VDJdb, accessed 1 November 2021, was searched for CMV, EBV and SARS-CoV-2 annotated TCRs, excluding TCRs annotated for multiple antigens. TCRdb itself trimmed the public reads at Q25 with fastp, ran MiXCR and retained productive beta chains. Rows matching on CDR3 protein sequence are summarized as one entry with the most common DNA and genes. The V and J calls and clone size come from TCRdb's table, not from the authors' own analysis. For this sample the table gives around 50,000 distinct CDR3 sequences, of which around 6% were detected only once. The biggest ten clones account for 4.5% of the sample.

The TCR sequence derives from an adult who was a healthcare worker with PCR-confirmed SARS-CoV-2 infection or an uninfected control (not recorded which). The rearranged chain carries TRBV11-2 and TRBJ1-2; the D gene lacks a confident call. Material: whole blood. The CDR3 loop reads CASSLGVGNYGYTF. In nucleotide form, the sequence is TGTGCCAGCAGCTTAGGAGTCGGCAACTATGGCTACACCTTC.